The 2 T cell receptor beta chains in this list originate from one sample, sequenced in a study of response to subunit inactivated influenza vaccine. TCRdb used MiXCR to reprocess the RT-PCR reads, holding one entry per CDR3 protein. The sample includes about 620,000 distinct CDR3 sequences, about 10% of them seen just once. The source was PBMCs from blood, collected on the day of vaccination. These receptors came from a man aged 45 to 65 who received an inactivated influenza vaccine.

The chain joins TRBV6-2 or TRBV6-3 to TRBJ2-1, with D perhaps being TRBD1 or TRBD2 (6 bases each). This CDR3 spans 15 amino acids. V lost 6 bases to trimming and J lost 7 bases, with 19 bases between them. Germline V lookup: CDR1 MNHEY, CDR2 SVGEGT. The CDR3 coding sequence is TGTGCCAGCAGAGGGGGGAGGAGCGCGCGTAATGAGCAGTTCTTC. Protein: CASRGGRSARNEQFF.

This clonotype was counted ten times or more. The chain recombines TRBV14 with TRBJ2-2; TRBD1 matches 8 bases. CDR1 is SGHDN, CDR2 FVKESK, per germline. Trimming removed 3 bases from V and 2 bases from J; junction bases left unmatched: 8. This CDR3 is 17 amino acids long. The CDR3: CASSQPPGGFNTGELFF. In nucleotides, the CDR3 is TGTGCCAGCAGCCAGCCGCCAGGGGGCTTCAACACCGGGGAGCTGTTTTTT.